A selection of T cell receptor beta chains follows, all from one sample in a study of Graves' ophthalmopathy and Graves' hyperthyroidism. TCRdb re-called the multiplex PCR reads through MiXCR, storing one row per CDR3 protein. The sample includes 560,000 or so distinct CDR3 sequences, approximately 37% of them seen just once. The sample was peripheral blood or thyroid tissue (not recorded which). The receptors were gathered from an adult man with Graves' hyperthyroidism. Both conserved end residues are part of each CDR3. The D gene is left open where the match is weak. Where a row states a size, it is once, few, many or the class of an expanded clone; other rows omit it.

clone_size	d_call	v_call	j_call	cdr3_aa	cdr3_nt
few	TRBD2	TRBV24-1	TRBJ2-2	CATSDLTAGGITGELFF	TGTGCCACCAGTGACCTTACAGCGGGAGGTATCACCGGGGAGCTGTTTTTT
.	TRBD1	TRBV6-5	TRBJ1-1	CASSRPGTGGWNTEAFF	TGTGCCAGCAGCCGACCCGGGACAGGGGGTTGGAACACTGAAGCTTTCTTT
many	TRBD2	TRBV29-1	TRBJ2-3	CSVDGGATDTQYF	TGCAGCGTTGACGGGGGGGCGACAGATACGCAGTATTTT
many	.	TRBV19	TRBJ1-4	CASSMLSEKLFF	TGTGCCAGTAGTATGCTGAGTGAAAAACTGTTTTTT
many	.	TRBV6-5	TRBJ1-2	CASSPRGASYGYTF	TGTGCCAGCAGCCCCCGGGGGGCATCATATGGCTACACCTTC
many	.	TRBV6-5	TRBJ1-1	CASSYPQQGLDTEAFF	TGTGCCAGCAGTTACCCCCAACAGGGATTGGACACTGAAGCTTTCTTT
.	.	TRBV12-3/TRBV12-4	TRBJ1-6	CASSLGRLSPLHF	TGTGCCAGCAGCTTAGGGCGGTTATCACCCCTCCACTTT
many	TRBD1	TRBV2	TRBJ2-7	CASSVDREHEQYF	TGTGCCAGCAGTGTCGACAGGGAACACGAGCAGTACTTC
.	.	TRBV13	TRBJ2-3	CASSGTQGGESPSTDTQYF	TGTGCCAGCAGCGGAACACAGGGGGGGGAAAGTCCTAGCACAGATACGCAGTATTTT
many	.	TRBV7-8	TRBJ2-6	CASSQDTVITGANVLTF	TGTGCCAGCAGCCAGGACACGGTAATAACTGGGGCCAACGTCCTGACTTTC
many	.	TRBV7-3	TRBJ1-2	CASSLRPGGNYGYTF	TGTGCCAGCAGCTTAAGGCCGGGCGGTAACTATGGCTACACCTTC
.	TRBD1	TRBV20-1	TRBJ1-1	CSARGTGAWTEAFF	TGCAGTGCCCGGGGGACAGGGGCGTGGACTGAAGCTTTCTTT
.	.	TRBV2	TRBJ2-1	CASSEESWDIQFF	TGTGCCAGCAGTGAAGAGAGTTGGGACATTCAGTTCTTC
.	.	TRBV9	TRBJ2-5	CASSVRDIQETQYF	TGTGCCAGCAGCGTCCGGGACATCCAAGAGACCCAGTACTTC
many	.	TRBV10-3	TRBJ2-5	CAISESREETQYF	TGTGCCATCAGTGAGTCAAGGGAAGAGACCCAGTACTTC
.	.	TRBV12-3/TRBV12-4	TRBJ2-1	CASRGGPTYNEQFF	TGTGCCAGCAGAGGGGGGCCCACCTACAATGAGCAGTTCTTC
.	.	TRBV24-1	TRBJ1-2	CATSDSTGRGTLFYTF	TGTGCCACCAGTGATTCCACAGGGCGAGGGACTTTGTTCTACACCTTC
once	TRBD1	TRBV7-9	TRBJ2-6	CASSAGTGGNVLTF	TGTGCCAGCAGCGCGGGGACAGGGGGCAACGTCCTGACTTTC
.	TRBD1	TRBV20-1	TRBJ2-7	CSARDRGLGEQYF	TGCAGTGCTAGGGACAGGGGACTTGGAGAGCAGTACTTC
many	TRBD1	TRBV7-2	TRBJ2-7	CASSLDSAGDRGRREQYF	TGTGCCAGCAGCTTAGATAGCGCGGGGGACAGGGGGCGAAGGGAGCAGTACTTC
many	TRBD1	TRBV7-8	TRBJ1-6	CASSDTPGQGFSTYSPLHF	TGTGCCAGCAGCGACACTCCGGGACAGGGGTTTAGTACATATTCACCCCTCCACTTT
.	TRBD1	TRBV5-1	TRBJ2-5	CASSSQPGQGAGETQYF	TGTGCCAGCAGCTCGCAACCGGGACAGGGGGCTGGGGAGACCCAGTACTTC
few	TRBD1	TRBV9	TRBJ2-3	CASSMRTGRTDTQYF	TGTGCCAGCAGCATGCGGACAGGGAGGACAGATACGCAGTATTTT
few	TRBD2	TRBV7-8	TRBJ2-1	CASSWGLAGYNEQFF	TGTGCCAGCAGCTGGGGACTAGCGGGTTACAATGAGCAGTTCTTC